Below, 15 T cell receptor beta chains from the same sample are listed, as sequenced in a study of blood T cell repertoires in COVID-19 (dated by TCRdb to 2020 to 2022). Library creation used the immunoSEQ multiplex PCR assay. In its TCRdb copy, this immuneACCESS table keeps in-frame sequences only and misses some clones. Where compared with another copy, unresolved V genes explain less than half of these, and the others have no known cause. This sample has about 98,000 clones in its table, and about 90% of those were observed once. Over 2% of the sample is taken by the ten largest. The sample taken for sequencing was peripheral blood. The receptors stem from a man aged 50 to 59 with active COVID-19.

The chain carries TRBV29-1 and TRBJ2-1, with D maybe TRBD2 (6 bases). V was shortened by 6 bases and J by 4 bases, with 19 bases between the two germline ends. This CDR3 has 15 residues. Germline loops: CDR1 SQVTM, CDR2 ANQGSEA. CDR3 nucleotides: TGCAGCGTGAAATTCCGGGGAGGCAATTACAATGAGCAGTTCTTC. This translates into CSVKFRGGNYNEQFF.

This clone has a single count. This chain joins TRBV15 and TRBJ2-1; 10 bases align to TRBD2. This CDR3 region has 18 residues. The V gene end was trimmed by 6 bases and the J gene end by 4 bases; junction bases not matched to a gene: 15. Germline-derived CDR1 and CDR2 are LNHNV and YYDKDF (reference sequence). The CDR3 nucleotides read TGTGCCACCAGGGGAAACACTCTAGCGGGGGTTTCATACAATGAGCAGTTCTTC. Amino acid sequence: CATRGNTLAGVSYNEQFF.

In DNA form, the CDR3 reads TGTGCCAGCAGCGTAGGCCCAGGGTTCGATAATTCACCCCTCCACTTT. Translating gives CASSVGPGFDNSPLHF. The chain is built from TRBV9 and TRBJ1-6, with TRBD1 as a possible D gene (5 bases). The CDR3 has 16 residues. Germline CDR1 is SGDLS and CDR2 is YYNGEE. Trimming pared 0 bases from V and 5 bases from J, leaving 12 bases between. The full variable domain, completed using reference TRBV9 and TRBJ1-6, is DSGVTQTPKHLITATGQRVTLRCSPRSGDLSVYWYQQSLDQGLQFLIQYYNGEERAKGNILERFSAQQFPDLHSELNLSSLELGDSALYFCASSVGPGFDNSPLHFGNGTRLTVT.

The sample holds a few counts of this clone. The chain couples TRBV5-5 to TRBJ1-5; possible D gene TRBD1, 5 bases. Deletions cut 0 bases from V and 4 bases from J, with 11 bases between. CDR3 length: 15 residues. Germline loops: CDR1 SGHKS, CDR2 YYEKEE (reference sequence). DNA for the CDR3: TGTGCCAGCAGCTTGGGTTCCACAGGTAATCAGCCCCAGCATTTT. The encoded protein is CASSLGSTGNQPQHF.

V gene TRBV29-1 combines with J gene TRBJ1-1, with 9 bases matching TRBD1. Trimming cost V 5 bases and J 2 bases; bases outside gene matches: 3. CDR3 length: 13 residues. Germline V gene data show CDR1 as SQVTM and CDR2 as ANQGSEA. The chain's CDR3 is CSVLDRGNTEAFF. CDR3 bases: TGCAGCGTTTTGGACAGGGGTAACACTGAAGCTTTCTTT.

The chain carries TRBV7-6 and TRBJ1-6; 8 bases are a match to TRBD1. This CDR3 region has 16 residues. Trimming removed 4 bases from V and 9 bases from J; junction bases left unmatched: 11. CDR1 and CDR2 (germline): SGHVS, FNYEAQ. CDR3 in DNA: TGTGCCAGCAGCTCCCAGGGGGCACAGGGGAGTTCACCCCTCCACTTT. Translated: CASSSQGAQGSSPLHF.

The chain joins TRBV5-6 to TRBJ1-2; unclear D gene. This CDR3 has 13 residues. Germline CDR1 is SGHDT and CDR2 is YYEEEE. V was trimmed by 0 bases and J by 6 bases, leaving 9 bases between them. The CDR3 spells CASSLVAGNGYTF. DNA for the CDR3: TGTGCCAGCAGCTTGGTAGCGGGGAATGGCTACACCTTC.

This clone was seen a single time. The J gene is TRBJ2-7, the V gene TRBV4-1, with D perhaps TRBD2 (6 bases). Germline V gene data show CDR1 as MGHRA and CDR2 as YSYEKL. Trimming took 5 bases from V and 5 from J, leaving 13 bases between them. This CDR3 has 13 amino acids. The CDR3 protein is CASSSRGRNEQYF. CDR3 coding DNA: TGCGCCAGCAGCTCAAGAGGGAGGAACGAGCAGTACTTC.

This clone has a handful of counts. The gene calls are TRBV9 and TRBJ1-3; no reliable D call. The CDR3 covers 11 residues. V was cut by 6 bases and J by 4 bases, with 5 bases left in between. From germline, CDR1 is SGDLS and CDR2 YYNGEE. The CDR3 loop is CASIEGNTIYF. The CDR3 region has the DNA TGTGCCAGCATAGAAGGAAACACCATATATTTT.

CDR3 sequence reads: CASRSQLGGNYGYTF. CDR3 in DNA: TGTGCCAGCAGATCACAGCTGGGAGGGAACTATGGCTACACCTTC. The chain combines TRBV6-5 with TRBJ1-2; no clear D. From germline, CDR1 is MNHEY and CDR2 SVGAGI. V shed 6 bases and J shed 2 bases, with 16 bases lying between them. The CDR3 length is 15 residues.

The V call is TRBV2, the J call TRBJ2-7; a weak D match, TRBD1 (5 bases). CDR1 is SNHLY, CDR2 FYNNEI, per germline. V was trimmed by 0 bases and J by 4 bases, leaving 19 bases between them. The CDR3 extends over 17 amino acids. The CDR3 DNA reads as TGTGCCAGCAGTGAAGCGCTTCTAGGACAAAAGCTATACGAGCAGTACTTC. It encodes CASSEALLGQKLYEQYF.

This clone is categorized as medium-sized (0.01 to 0.1%). CDR3 sequence: CASSIVGAGIYEQYF. For the CDR3, the DNA is TGTGCCAGTAGTATCGTGGGGGCAGGTATCTACGAGCAGTACTTC. V is TRBV19 and J is TRBJ2-7, with D perhaps matching TRBD1 (6 bases). The CDR3 totals 15 residues. Germline lookup yields CDR1 LNHDA and CDR2 SQIVND (reference sequence). The V end was cut by 3 bases, the J end by 3 bases, with 15 bases between.

V usage is TRBV5-1 and J usage is TRBJ1-2, with D possibly TRBD1 on 6 matching bases. Germline V gene lookup returns CDR1 SGHRS and CDR2 YFSETQ. The length of the CDR3 is 12 residues. Between the trimmed V and J ends, which lost 4 bases and 13 bases, there was a span of 17 bases. The CDR3 DNA reads TGCGCCAGCAGCCCCCCCGGGGGGGGCAGCACCTTC. This sequence encodes CASSPPGGGSTF. The full variable domain, its missing parts supplied by reference TRBV5-1 and TRBJ1-2, is KAGVTQTPRYLIKTRGQQVTLSCSPISGHRSVSWYQQTPGQGLQFLFEYFSETQRNKGNFPGRFSGRQFSNSRSEMNVSTLELGDSALYLCASSPPGGGSTFGSGTRLTVV.

The V and J genes are TRBV2 and TRBJ2-7, with D uncertain. Germline V gives CDR1 SNHLY, CDR2 FYNNEI. The germline V and J ends were trimmed by 7 bases and 3 bases, with 13 bases remaining between them. This CDR3 has 13 amino acids. CDR3 nucleotides: TGTGCCAGCACCGCCCACTACGACTACGAGCAGTACTTC. Its protein is CASTAHYDYEQYF.

The V and J genes are TRBV4-1 and TRBJ1-1, with D perhaps TRBD1 (5 bases). CDR1 and CDR2 from the germline V gene are MGHRA and YSYEKL. This CDR3 region has 14 residues. Trimming took 0 bases from V and 2 from J, leaving 7 bases between them. CDR3 sequence (DNA): TGCGCCAGCAGCCAAGATGGACATAACACTGAAGCTTTCTTT. It encodes CASSQDGHNTEAFF.